This TCR beta chain was captured in a study of PD-L1 blockade in urothelial cancer. Across the whole study: Prior exposure to chemotherapy in patients amounted to 0 to 3 regimens received. Blood analysis took place 3 weeks (second dose) and 6 weeks after treatment start. Overall study findings and caveats: Patients who had durable benefit saw their tumor-associated blood clones expand more at 3 weeks.

Assay: immunoSEQ multiplex PCR; the TCRdb copy retains only in-frame clones and omits some. The table lists tens of thousands of clones, around 88% of them singletons. Time point reported: peripheral blood 6 weeks after treatment start. Patients were living with locally advanced or metastatic urothelial carcinoma. The CDR3 loop spans 15 amino acids. Trimming took 5 bases from V and 5 from J; bases not matched to a gene: 10. Germline V CDR1 and CDR2: SGHTA, FQGNSA. This clone has a handful of counts. Antigen specificity is unknown. The chain couples TRBV7-2 to TRBJ2-5, with 8 bases aligning to TRBD1. The source is a man between 60 and 70 years old with urothelial cancer. Sequenced material: PBMCs, taken around atezolizumab (anti-PD-L1) treatment. The CDR3 region has the DNA TGTGCCAGCAGCCCACGGACAGGGAGGAGGGAGACCCAGTACTTC. Its translation: CASSPRTGRRETQYF.